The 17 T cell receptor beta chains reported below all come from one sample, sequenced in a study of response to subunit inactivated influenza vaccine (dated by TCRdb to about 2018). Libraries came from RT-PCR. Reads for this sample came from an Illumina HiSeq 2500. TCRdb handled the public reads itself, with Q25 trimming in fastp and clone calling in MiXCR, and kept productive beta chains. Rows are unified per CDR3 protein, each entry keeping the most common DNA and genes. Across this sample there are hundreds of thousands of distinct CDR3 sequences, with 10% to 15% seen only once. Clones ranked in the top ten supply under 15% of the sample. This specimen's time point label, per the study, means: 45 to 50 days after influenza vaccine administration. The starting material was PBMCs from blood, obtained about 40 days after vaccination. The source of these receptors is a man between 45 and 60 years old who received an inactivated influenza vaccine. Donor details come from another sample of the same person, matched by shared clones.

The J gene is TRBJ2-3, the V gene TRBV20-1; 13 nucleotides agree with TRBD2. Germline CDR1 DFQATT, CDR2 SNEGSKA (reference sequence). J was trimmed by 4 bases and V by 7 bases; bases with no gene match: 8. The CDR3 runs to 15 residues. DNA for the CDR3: TGCAGTGTTACTAGCGGGGGGGCGGGCGCAGATACGCAGTATTTT. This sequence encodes CSVTSGGAGADTQYF.

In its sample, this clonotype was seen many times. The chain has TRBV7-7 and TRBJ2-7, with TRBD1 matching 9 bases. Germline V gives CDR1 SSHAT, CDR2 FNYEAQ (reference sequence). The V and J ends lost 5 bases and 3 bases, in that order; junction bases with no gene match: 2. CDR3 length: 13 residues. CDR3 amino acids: CASSGGQGYEQYF. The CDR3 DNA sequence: TGTGCCAGCAGCGGGGGACAGGGCTACGAGCAGTACTTC.

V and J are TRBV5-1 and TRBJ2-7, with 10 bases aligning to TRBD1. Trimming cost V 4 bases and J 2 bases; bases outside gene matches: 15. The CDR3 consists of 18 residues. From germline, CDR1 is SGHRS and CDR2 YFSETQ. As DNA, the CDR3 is TGCGCCAGCAGCCACACAACCCCGGGACAGGGGATTCCCTACGAGCAGTACTTC. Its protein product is CASSHTTPGQGIPYEQYF.

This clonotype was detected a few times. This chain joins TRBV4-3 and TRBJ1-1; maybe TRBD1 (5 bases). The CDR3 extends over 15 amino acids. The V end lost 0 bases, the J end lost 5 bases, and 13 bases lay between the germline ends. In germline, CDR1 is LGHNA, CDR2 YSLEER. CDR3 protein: CASSQDPQGRTEAFF. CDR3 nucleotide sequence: TGCGCCAGCAGCCAAGATCCCCAGGGTAGGACTGAAGCTTTCTTT.

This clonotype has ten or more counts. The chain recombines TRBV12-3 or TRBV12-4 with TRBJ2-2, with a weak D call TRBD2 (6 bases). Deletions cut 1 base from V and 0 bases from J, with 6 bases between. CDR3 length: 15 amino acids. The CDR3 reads CASSLGGANTGELFF. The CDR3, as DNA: TGTGCCAGCAGTTTAGGGGGGGCGAACACCGGGGAGCTGTTTTTT.

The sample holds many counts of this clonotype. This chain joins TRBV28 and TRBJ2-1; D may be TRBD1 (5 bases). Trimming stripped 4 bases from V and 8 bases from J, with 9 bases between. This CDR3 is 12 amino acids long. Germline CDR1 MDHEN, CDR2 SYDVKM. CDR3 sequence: CASSSRADEQFF. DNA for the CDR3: TGTGCCAGCAGTTCCAGGGCCGATGAGCAGTTCTTC.

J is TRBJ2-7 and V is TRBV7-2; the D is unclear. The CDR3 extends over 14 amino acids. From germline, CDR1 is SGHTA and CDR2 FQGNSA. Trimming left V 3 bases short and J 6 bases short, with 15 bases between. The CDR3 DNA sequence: TGTGCCAGCAGCTTCGGGCAAGCCCCGGGCGAGCAGTACTTC. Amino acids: CASSFGQAPGEQYF.

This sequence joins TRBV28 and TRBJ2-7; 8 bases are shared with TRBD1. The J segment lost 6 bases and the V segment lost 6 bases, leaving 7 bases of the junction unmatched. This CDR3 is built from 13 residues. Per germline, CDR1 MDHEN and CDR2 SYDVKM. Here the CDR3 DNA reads TGTGCCAGCAGAAGGACAGGGAGATCCGAGCAGTACTTC. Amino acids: CASRRTGRSEQYF.

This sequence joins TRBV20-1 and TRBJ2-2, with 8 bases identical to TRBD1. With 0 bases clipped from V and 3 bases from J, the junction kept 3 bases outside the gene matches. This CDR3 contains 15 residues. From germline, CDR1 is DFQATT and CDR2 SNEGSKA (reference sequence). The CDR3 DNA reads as TGCAGTGCTAGAGATTGGGACAGGTACACCGGGGAGCTGTTTTTT. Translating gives CSARDWDRYTGELFF.

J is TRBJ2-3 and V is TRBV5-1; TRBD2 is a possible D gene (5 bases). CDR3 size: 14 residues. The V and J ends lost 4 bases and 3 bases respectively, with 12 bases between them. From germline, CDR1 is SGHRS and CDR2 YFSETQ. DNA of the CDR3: TGCGCCAGCAGCCCCGAGCGCGGGACAGATACGCAGTATTTT. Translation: CASSPERGTDTQYF.

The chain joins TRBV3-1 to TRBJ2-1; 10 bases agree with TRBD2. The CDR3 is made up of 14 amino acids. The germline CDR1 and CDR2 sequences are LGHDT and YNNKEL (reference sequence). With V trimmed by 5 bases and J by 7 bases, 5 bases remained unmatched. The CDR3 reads CASSGSGRANEQFF. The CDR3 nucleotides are TGTGCCAGCAGCGGGAGCGGGAGGGCGAATGAGCAGTTCTTC.

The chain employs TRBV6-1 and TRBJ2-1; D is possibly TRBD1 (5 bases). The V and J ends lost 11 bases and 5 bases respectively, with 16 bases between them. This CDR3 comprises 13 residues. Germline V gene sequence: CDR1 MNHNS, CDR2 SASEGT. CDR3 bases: TGTGCCCTATCAAACGACAGAAACAATGAGCAGTTCTTC. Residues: CALSNDRNNEQFF.

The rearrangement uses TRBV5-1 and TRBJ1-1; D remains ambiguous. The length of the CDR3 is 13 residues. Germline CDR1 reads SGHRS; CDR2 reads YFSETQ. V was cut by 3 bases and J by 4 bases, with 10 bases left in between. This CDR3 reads CASSSSGSTEAFF. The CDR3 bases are TGCGCCAGCAGCTCCAGTGGGAGCACTGAAGCTTTCTTT.

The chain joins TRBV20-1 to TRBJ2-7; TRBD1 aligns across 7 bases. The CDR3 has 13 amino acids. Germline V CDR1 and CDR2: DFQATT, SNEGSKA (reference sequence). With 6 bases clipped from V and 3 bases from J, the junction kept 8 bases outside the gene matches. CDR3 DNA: TGCAGTGCCACTGCAGGGGGTTTCTACGAGCAGTACTTC. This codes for CSATAGGFYEQYF.

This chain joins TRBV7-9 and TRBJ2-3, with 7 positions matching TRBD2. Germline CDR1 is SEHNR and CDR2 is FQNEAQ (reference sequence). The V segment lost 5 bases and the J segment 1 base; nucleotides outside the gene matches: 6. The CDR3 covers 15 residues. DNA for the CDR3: TGTGCCAGCAGCGCAACGGCGGGAGGCACAGATACGCAGTATTTT. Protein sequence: CASSATAGGTDTQYF.

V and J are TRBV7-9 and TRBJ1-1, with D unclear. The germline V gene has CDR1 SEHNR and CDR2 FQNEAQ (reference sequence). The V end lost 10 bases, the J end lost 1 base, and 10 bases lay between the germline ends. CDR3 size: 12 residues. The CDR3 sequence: CAIRTENTEAFF. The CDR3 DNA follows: TGTGCCATCCGGACCGAGAACACTGAAGCTTTCTTT.

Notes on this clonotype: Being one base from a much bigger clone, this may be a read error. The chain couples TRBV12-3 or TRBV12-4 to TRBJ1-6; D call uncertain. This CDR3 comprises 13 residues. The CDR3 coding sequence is TGTGCCTGCAGTGAGAGTCGGAATTCACCCCTCCACTTT. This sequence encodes CACSESRNSPLHF.